This entry lists 19 T cell receptor beta chains sequenced from one sample in a study of metastatic and nonmetastatic thyroid tumors. TCRdb re-called the PCR reads with MiXCR. Among 30,000 to 35,000 clones, around a sixth were seen once, and the ten largest hold roughly 7%. Among the patients, none had received any treatment before thyroid surgery. Material for sequencing was blood. Source of these receptors: a female donor with papillary thyroid cancer or a benign thyroid nodule (not recorded which). Some clones in this sample may be carry-over from other donors' samples.

The gene calls are TRBV11-2 and TRBJ2-1; 8 nucleotides agree with TRBD2. Germline CDR1 is SGHAT and CDR2 is FQNNGV. Trimming cost V 1 base and J 3 bases; bases outside gene matches: 2. The CDR3 is 15 amino acids. The CDR3 spells CASSLVGTSYNEQFF. CDR3 DNA: TGTGCCAGCAGCTTAGTAGGGACTAGCTACAATGAGCAGTTCTTC.

This clone showed up many times. The chain carries TRBV20-1 and TRBJ2-1, with D possibly being TRBD2 (6 bases). The germline V and J ends were trimmed by 0 bases and 6 bases, with 21 bases remaining between them. Germline V gene sequence: CDR1 DFQATT, CDR2 SNEGSKA (reference sequence). The CDR3 is 17 amino acids. This CDR3 reads CSARDRLTSTLSNEQFF. CDR3 nucleotide sequence: TGCAGTGCTAGAGACAGACTGACTAGTACCCTGAGCAATGAGCAGTTCTTC.

The table lists this clone with a few counts. The genes are TRBV27 and TRBJ2-7, with TRBD1 matching 8 bases. V gave up 5 bases and J gave up 4 bases; unmatched junction bases: 10. The V gene's germline CDR1 is MNHEY and CDR2 SMNVEV (reference sequence). The CDR3 is 15 amino acids. CDR3 in DNA: TGTGCCAGCAGTCCACAGGGGGGCGCGGGGTACGAGCAGTACTTC. Its protein product is CASSPQGGAGYEQYF.

This clone was seen many times. The genes are TRBV18 and TRBJ2-1, with 9 bases identical to TRBD2. With V trimmed by 2 bases and J by 3 bases, 2 bases remained unmatched. Germline values: CDR1 KGHSH, CDR2 LQKENI. The CDR3 is 15 amino acids. The CDR3 DNA reads as TGTGCCAGCTCACCAGGGACTAGCCTCTACAATGAGCAGTTCTTC. Translated: CASSPGTSLYNEQFF.

Ten or more counts support this clone. The CDR3 is CASGLGQTYNEQFF. The CDR3 DNA reads as TGTGCTAGTGGTTTGGGGCAGACATACAATGAGCAGTTCTTC. This sequence joins TRBV12-5 and TRBJ2-1; D is unclear. V lost 1 base and J 4 bases, leaving 8 bases between the germline ends. From germline, CDR1 is LGHNT and CDR2 FRNRAP. This CDR3 spans 14 amino acids.

This clone was recorded many times. V usage is TRBV29-1 and J usage is TRBJ2-2; 7 bases match TRBD1. V dropped 6 bases and J dropped 5; count of bases not matched to a gene: 15. This CDR3 is 16 amino acids long. Looked up from germline, CDR1 is SQVTM and CDR2 is ANQGSEA. The DNA of the CDR3 is TGCAGCGTAGCCGGAATAGGGGGCTGGGGAACCGGGGAGCTGTTTTTT. This codes for CSVAGIGGWGTGELFF.

The chain carries TRBV30 and TRBJ2-7; a weak D match, TRBD1 (5 bases). This CDR3 comprises 13 residues. From germline, CDR1 is GTSNPN and CDR2 SVGIG (reference sequence). The V gene lost 4 bases and the J gene lost 2 bases, with 12 bases spanning the gap. In nucleotides, the CDR3 is TGTGCCTGGAAGGGGCACACCCCCTACGAGCAGTACTTC. Protein: CAWKGHTPYEQYF.

This clone was seen many times. The chain joins TRBV20-1 to TRBJ2-3, with a weak D call TRBD2 (6 bases). CDR3 length: 12 amino acids. Germline CDR1 DFQATT, CDR2 SNEGSKA (reference sequence). Trimming pared 5 bases from V and 4 bases from J, leaving 10 bases between. The CDR3 DNA reads as TGCAGTGCTGCGCCGGGAGCAGATACGCAGTATTTT. Protein product: CSAAPGADTQYF.

The chain has TRBV20-1 and TRBJ2-2, with 8 bases matching TRBD2. Looked up from germline, CDR1 is DFQATT and CDR2 is SNEGSKA (reference sequence). The CDR3 has 14 residues. With 6 bases clipped from V and 11 bases from J, the junction kept 14 bases outside the gene matches. In nucleotides, the CDR3 is TGCAGTGCGCTTCTGACTAGCGTGAACGGTGAGCTGTTTTTT. Its protein is CSALLTSVNGELFF.

This clone was seen many times. This chain joins TRBV20-1 and TRBJ2-1; the match to TRBD1 covers 9 bases. CDR1 DFQATT and CDR2 SNEGSKA come from the germline V gene (reference sequence). V shed 6 bases, J shed 3 bases, and the junction held 0 bases outside the gene matches. This CDR3 has 12 amino acids. The CDR3 nucleotides read TGCAGTGCGGGACAGGGCTACAATGAGCAGTTCTTC. It translates to CSAGQGYNEQFF.

The sample holds a few counts of this clone. This clone may be a read error of a much larger clone one base away. Other DNA sequences of this sample code for an identical CDR3. The genes are TRBV12-3 or TRBV12-4 and TRBJ2-5, with D possibly being TRBD1 (5 bases). The CDR3 is 15 residues long. The CDR3 nucleotides are TGTGCCAGCAGTTTCCAGGGCGTTAGGCAAGAGACCCAGTGCTTC. It translates to CASSFQGVRQETQCF.

This clone has a count of ten or more. The V call is TRBV11-1, the J call TRBJ2-3; D uncertain. Trimming left V 2 bases short and J 6 bases short, with 12 bases between. The CDR3 loop spans 14 amino acids. Germline loops: CDR1 SGHAT, CDR2 FQDESV (reference sequence). The CDR3 is CASSLRPTTDTQYF. The CDR3 nucleotides read TGTGCCAGCAGCTTAAGGCCCACAACGGATACGCAGTATTTT. Supplemented by reference TRBV11-1 and TRBJ2-3, the full variable domain reads EAEVAQSPRYKITEKSQAVAFWCDPISGHATLYWYRQILGQGPELLVQFQDESVVDDSQLPKDRFSAERLKGVDSTLKIQPAELGDSAMYLCASSLRPTTDTQYFGPGTRLTVL.

This clone was counted ten times or more. In the same sample, other DNA sequences code for this CDR3. The chain recombines TRBV5-5 with TRBJ2-4; maybe TRBD2 (6 bases). The germline V gene has CDR1 SGHKS and CDR2 YYEKEE (reference sequence). V was trimmed by 7 bases and J by 1 base, leaving 12 bases between them. CDR3 length equals 14 residues. The CDR3 is CASGSSVAKNIQYF. CDR3 DNA: TGTGCCAGCGGCTCTAGCGTGGCCAAAAACATTCAGTACTTC.

This clone was found many times. The chain recombines TRBV6-1 with TRBJ2-1; D possibly corresponds to TRBD2 (6 bases). Trimming took off 1 base at V and 4 bases at J, with 11 bases between the two ends. CDR3 size: 15 residues. CDR1 and CDR2 (germline): MNHNS, SASEGT. Here the CDR3 DNA reads TGTGCCAGCAGTGAAGGTAGCGGCGGGTACAATGAGCAGTTCTTC. It specifies CASSEGSGGYNEQFF.

This rearrangement joins TRBV6-1 to TRBJ2-7, with D perhaps assigned TRBD1 or TRBD2 (5 bases each). Between the trimmed V and J ends, which lost 7 bases and 6 bases, there was a span of 16 bases. This CDR3 is 13 amino acids long. Germline CDR1 is MNHNS and CDR2 is SASEGT. The CDR3 sequence: CASTGDLLVEQYF. The CDR3 coding sequence is TGTGCCAGCACCGGGGACCTTTTGGTCGAGCAGTACTTC.

Notes on this clone: A read error is possible here, since a much larger clone lies one base away. V usage is TRBV13 and J usage is TRBJ2-1; D uncertain. This CDR3 spans 13 amino acids. Germline values: CDR1 PRHDT, CDR2 FYEKMQ (reference sequence). Trimming stripped 4 bases from V and 7 bases from J, with 11 bases between. CDR3 bases: TGTGCCAGCAGCTCTAGGTCGAGGAATGAGCAGTTCTTC. This encodes CASSSRSRNEQFF.

As concerns this clone: Germline is not matched at one junction end, which may reflect a read error. V usage is TRBV24-1 and J usage is TRBJ2-7; D could derive from TRBD1 or TRBD2 (5 bases each). CDR1 is KGHDR, CDR2 SFDVKD, per germline. This CDR3 has 16 amino acids. The CDR3 here is CASSDRGSGISYEQYF. The CDR3 DNA is TGTGCCAGCAGTGATAGGGGATCGGGAATCTCCTACGAGCAGTACTTC.

Note on this clone: An end of the junction does not agree with germline; a read error may underlie this. This chain links TRBV5-1 with TRBJ2-3, with D unclear. The CDR3 length is 13 residues. Germline CDR1 is SGHRS and CDR2 is YFSETQ. The CDR3 protein is CASTLVPEDTQYF. The CDR3 DNA follows: TGCGCCAGCACCTTGGTCCCCGAAGATACACAGTATTTT.

Ten or more counts support this clone. The rearrangement links TRBV28 to TRBJ2-1; D is unresolved. The CDR3 runs to 11 residues. V dropped 5 bases and J dropped 5 bases, with 4 bases sitting between them. Germline CDR1 MDHEN, CDR2 SYDVKM. CDR3 DNA sequence: TGTGCCAGCAGTCTTCACAATGAGCAGTTCTTC. Its protein is CASSLHNEQFF.